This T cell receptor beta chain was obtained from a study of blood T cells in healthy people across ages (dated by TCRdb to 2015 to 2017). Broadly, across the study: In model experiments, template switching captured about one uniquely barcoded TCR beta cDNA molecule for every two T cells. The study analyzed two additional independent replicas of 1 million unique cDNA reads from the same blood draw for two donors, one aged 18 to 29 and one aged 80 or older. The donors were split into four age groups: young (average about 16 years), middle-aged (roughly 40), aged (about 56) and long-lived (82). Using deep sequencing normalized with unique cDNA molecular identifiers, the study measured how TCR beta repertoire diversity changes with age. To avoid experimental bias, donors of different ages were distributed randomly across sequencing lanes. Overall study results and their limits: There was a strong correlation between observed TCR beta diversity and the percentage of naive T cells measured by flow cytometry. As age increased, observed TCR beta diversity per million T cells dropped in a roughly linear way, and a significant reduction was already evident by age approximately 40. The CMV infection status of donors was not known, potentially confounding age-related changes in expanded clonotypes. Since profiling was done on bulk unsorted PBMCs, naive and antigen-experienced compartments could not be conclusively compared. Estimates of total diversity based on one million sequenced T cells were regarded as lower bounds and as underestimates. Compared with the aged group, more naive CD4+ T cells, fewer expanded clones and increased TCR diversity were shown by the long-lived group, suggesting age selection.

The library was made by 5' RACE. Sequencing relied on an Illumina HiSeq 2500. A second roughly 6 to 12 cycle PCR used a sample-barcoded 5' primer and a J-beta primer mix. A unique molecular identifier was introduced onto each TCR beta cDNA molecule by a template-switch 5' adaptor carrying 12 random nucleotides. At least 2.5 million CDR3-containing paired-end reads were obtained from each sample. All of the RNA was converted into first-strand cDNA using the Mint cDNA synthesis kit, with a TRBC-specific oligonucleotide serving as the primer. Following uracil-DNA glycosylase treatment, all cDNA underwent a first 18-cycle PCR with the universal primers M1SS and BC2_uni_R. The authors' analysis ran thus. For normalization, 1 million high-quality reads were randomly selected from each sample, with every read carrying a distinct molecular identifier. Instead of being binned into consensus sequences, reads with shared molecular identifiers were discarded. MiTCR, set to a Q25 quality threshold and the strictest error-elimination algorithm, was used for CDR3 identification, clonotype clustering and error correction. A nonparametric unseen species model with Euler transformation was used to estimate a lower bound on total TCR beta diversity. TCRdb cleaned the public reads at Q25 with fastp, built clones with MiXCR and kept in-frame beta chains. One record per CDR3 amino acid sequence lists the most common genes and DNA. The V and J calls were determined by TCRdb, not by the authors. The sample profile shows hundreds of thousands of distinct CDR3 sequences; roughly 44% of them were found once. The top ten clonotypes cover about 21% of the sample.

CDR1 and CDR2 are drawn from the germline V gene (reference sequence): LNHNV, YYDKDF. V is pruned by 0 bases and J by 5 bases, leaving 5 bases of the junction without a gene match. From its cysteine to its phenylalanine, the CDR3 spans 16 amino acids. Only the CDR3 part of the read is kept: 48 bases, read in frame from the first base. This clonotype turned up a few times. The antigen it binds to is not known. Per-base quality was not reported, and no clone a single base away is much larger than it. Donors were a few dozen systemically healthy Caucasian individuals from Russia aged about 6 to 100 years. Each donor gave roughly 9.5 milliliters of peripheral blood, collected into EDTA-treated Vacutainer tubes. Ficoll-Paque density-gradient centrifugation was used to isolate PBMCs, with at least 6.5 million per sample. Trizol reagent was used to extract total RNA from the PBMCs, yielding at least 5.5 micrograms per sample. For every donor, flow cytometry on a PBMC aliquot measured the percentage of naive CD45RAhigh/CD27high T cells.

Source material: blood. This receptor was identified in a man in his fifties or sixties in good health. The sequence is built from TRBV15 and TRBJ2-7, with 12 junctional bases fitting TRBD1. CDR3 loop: CATSRDGTGGDDEQYF. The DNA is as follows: TGTGCCACCAGCAGAGACGGGACAGGGGGCGACGACGAGCAGTACTTC. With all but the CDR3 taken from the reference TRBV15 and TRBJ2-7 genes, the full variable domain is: DAMVIQNPRYQVTQFGKPVTLSCSQTLNHNVMYWYQQKSSQAPKLLFHYYDKDFNNEADTPDNFQSRRPNTSFCFLDIRSPGLGDTAMYLCATSRDGTGGDDEQYFGPGTRLTVT.